The present TCR beta chain was sequenced within a study of cytomegalovirus exposure and HLA in healthy donors. Study findings and constraints: Three of the chains that were CMV-associated were confirmed in vitro to be specific for CMV antigens.

Regarding this clone: The antigen is not known.

Amplification used 60 Vbeta primers and 13 Jbeta primers. Produced via immunoSEQ multiplex PCR; TCRdb's table is partial and in-frame only. The sample yields 150,000 to 200,000 clones, around 83% seen once. Germline lookup yields CDR1 SNHLY and CDR2 FYNNEI. V was clipped by 4 bases and J by 7 bases, with 10 bases between them. The CDR3 has 13 residues. The source of this sequence is a man between 18 and 29 years old in good health and CMV-seropositive. Sequenced input: PBMCs. V is TRBV2 and J is TRBJ2-2; D gene unclear. For the CDR3, the DNA is TGTGCCAGCAGTGCATCGGGTTTCGGGGAGCTGTTTTTT. Translation gives CASSASGFGELFF.